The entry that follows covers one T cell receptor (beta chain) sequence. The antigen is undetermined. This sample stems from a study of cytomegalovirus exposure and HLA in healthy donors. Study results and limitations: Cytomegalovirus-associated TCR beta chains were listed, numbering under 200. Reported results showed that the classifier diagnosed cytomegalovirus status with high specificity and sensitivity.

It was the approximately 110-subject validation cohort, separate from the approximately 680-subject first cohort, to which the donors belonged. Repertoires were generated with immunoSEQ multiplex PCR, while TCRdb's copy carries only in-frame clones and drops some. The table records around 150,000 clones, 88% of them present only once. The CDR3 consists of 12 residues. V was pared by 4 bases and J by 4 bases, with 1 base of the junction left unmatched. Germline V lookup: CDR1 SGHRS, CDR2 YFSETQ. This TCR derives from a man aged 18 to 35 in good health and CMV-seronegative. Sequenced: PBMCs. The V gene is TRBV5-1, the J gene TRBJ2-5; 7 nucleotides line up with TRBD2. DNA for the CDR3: TGCGCCAGCAGCCCGGGGGGAGAGACCCAGTACTTC. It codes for CASSPGGETQYF.